The 2 T cell receptor beta chains below were found in one sample sequenced in a study of blood T cell repertoires in COVID-19 (dated by TCRdb to 2019 to 2021). Library generation was performed with the immunoSEQ multiplex PCR assay. Drawn from immuneACCESS, this table holds only the in-frame rearrangements with V and J called that TCRdb kept. Clones are partly lost; checked studies trace under half to an unresolved V gene and leave the rest unexplained. The sample has more than 130,000 clones on record, roughly 86% of them singletons. About 10% of the sample rests with the top ten. Source material: peripheral blood. Receptor source: a man aged 45-65 years with active or convalescent COVID-19.

This clone appeared a single time. This rearrangement joins TRBV5-1 to TRBJ2-1, with a possible D match to TRBD2 (6 bases). The V gene lost 5 bases and the J gene lost 9 bases, with 24 bases spanning the gap. Germline lookup yields CDR1 SGHRS and CDR2 YFSETQ. The CDR3 spans 16 residues. CDR3 nucleotide sequence: TGCGCCAGCAGTCCAGAAGGGGCTAGCGTCGGTATTGAGCAGTTCTTC. Residues: CASSPEGASVGIEQFF.

This chain joins TRBV7-9 and TRBJ2-1; 7 bases align to TRBD2. This CDR3 contains 15 residues. The germline gives CDR1 SEHNR, CDR2 FQNEAQ (reference sequence). Trimming removed 5 bases from V and 2 bases from J; junction bases left unmatched: 6. In nucleotides, the CDR3 is TGTGCCAGCAGCCCGACTAGCATTGCCTACAATGAGCAGTTCTTC. Translation gives CASSPTSIAYNEQFF.